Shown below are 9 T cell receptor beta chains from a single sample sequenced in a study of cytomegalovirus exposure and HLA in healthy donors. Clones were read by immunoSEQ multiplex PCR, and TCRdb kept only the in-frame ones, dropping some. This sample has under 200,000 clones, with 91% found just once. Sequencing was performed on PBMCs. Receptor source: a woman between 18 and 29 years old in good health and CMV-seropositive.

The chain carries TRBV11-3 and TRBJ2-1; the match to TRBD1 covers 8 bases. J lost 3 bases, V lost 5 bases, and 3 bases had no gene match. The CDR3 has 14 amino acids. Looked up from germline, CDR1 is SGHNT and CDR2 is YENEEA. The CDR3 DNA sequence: TGTGCCAGCAGCCCAGGGGGCAGCTACAATGAGCAGTTCTTC. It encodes CASSPGGSYNEQFF.

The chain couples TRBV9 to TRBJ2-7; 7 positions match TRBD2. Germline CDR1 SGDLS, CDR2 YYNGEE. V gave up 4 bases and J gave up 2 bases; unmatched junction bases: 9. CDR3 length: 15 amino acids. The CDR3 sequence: CASSPPGGSPYEQYF. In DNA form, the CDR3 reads TGTGCCAGCAGCCCGCCGGGCGGGAGTCCCTACGAGCAGTACTTC.

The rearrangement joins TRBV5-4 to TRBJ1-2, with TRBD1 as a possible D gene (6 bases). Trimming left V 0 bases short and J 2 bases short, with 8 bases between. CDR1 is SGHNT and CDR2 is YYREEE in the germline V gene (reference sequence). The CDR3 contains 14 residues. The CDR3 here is CASSLGQGNYGYTF. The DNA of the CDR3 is TGTGCCAGCAGCTTGGGGCAGGGGAACTATGGCTACACCTTC.

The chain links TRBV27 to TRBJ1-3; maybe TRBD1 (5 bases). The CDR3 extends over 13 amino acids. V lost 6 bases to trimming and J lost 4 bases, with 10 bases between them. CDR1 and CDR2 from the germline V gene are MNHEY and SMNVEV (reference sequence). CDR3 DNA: TGTGCCAGCAGGCAGGGCTCGGGAAACACCATATATTTT. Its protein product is CASRQGSGNTIYF.

The chain's CDR3 is CASSLGPTRDRPPQTQYF. CDR3 sequence (DNA): TGTGCCAGCAGCTTGGGTCCAACCCGGGACAGACCCCCGCAGACCCAGTACTTC. This rearrangement joins TRBV7-9 to TRBJ2-5; 7 nucleotides match TRBD1. Germline CDR1 is SEHNR and CDR2 is FQNEAQ (reference sequence). After removal of 3 bases from V and 6 bases from J, the junction contained 19 bases not matched to a gene. The CDR3 length is 18 residues.

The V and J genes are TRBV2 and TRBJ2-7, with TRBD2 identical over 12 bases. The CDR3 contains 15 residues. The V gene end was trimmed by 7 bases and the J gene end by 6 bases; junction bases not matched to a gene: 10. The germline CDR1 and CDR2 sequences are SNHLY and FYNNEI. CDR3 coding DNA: TGTGCCAGCACCGAGAGACTAGCGGGGGACCTCGAGCAGTACTTC. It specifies CASTERLAGDLEQYF.

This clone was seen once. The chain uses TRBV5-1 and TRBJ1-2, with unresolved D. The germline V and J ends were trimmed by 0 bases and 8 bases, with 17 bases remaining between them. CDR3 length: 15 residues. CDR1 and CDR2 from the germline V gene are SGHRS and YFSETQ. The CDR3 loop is CASSLETGPIRGYTF. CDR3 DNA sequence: TGCGCCAGCAGCTTGGAAACGGGTCCGATCCGGGGCTACACCTTC.

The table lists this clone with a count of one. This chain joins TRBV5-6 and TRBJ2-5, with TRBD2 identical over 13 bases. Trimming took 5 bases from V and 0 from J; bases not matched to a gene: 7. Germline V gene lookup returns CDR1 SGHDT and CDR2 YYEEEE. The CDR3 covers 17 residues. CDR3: CASRTGTSGAYQETQYF. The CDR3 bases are TGTGCCAGCAGGACCGGGACTAGCGGGGCCTACCAAGAGACCCAGTACTTC.

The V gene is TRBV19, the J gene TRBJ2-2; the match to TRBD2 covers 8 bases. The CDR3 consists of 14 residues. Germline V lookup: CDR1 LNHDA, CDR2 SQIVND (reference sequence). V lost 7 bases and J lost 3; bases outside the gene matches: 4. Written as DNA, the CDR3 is TGTGCCAGTAACACGGGGGGGCACACCGGGGAGCTGTTTTTT. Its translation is CASNTGGHTGELFF. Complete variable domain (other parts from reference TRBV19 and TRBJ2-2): DGGITQSPKYLFRKEGQNVTLSCEQNLNHDAMYWYRQDPGQGLRLIYYSQIVNDFQKGDIAEGYSVSREKKESFPLTVTSAQKNPTAFYLCASNTGGHTGELFFGEGSRLTVL.